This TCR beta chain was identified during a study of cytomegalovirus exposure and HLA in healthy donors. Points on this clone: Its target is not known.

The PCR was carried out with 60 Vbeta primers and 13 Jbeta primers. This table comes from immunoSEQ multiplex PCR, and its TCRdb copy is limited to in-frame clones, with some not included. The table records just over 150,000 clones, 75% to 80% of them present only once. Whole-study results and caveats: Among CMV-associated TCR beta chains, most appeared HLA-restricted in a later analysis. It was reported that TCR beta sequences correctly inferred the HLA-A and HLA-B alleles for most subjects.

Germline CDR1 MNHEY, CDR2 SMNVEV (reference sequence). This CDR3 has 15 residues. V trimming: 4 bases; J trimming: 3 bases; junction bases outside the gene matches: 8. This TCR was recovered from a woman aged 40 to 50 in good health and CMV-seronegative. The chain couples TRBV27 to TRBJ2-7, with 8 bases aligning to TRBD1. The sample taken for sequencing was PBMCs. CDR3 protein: CASSSIYRGYYEQYF. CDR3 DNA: TGTGCCAGCAGTTCTATTTACAGGGGGTACTACGAGCAGTACTTC.